This passage covers 23 T cell receptor beta chains from one sample sequenced in a study of Graves' ophthalmopathy and Graves' hyperthyroidism. The TCR beta CDR3 regions underwent amplification from RNA transcripts. First-round RT-PCR relied on HTBI primers, and a second-round multiplex PCR came next. MiXCR was run by TCRdb on the multiplex PCR reads, yielding one entry per CDR3 protein. The data hold about 590,000 distinct CDR3 sequences, with about 35% observed a single time. Source material: peripheral blood or thyroid tissue (not recorded which). These receptors all stem from an adult man with Graves' hyperthyroidism.

This clonotype came up many times. This chain links TRBV5-1 with TRBJ1-2; maybe TRBD1 (6 bases). The CDR3 has 15 amino acids. Trimming pared 0 bases from V and 8 bases from J, leaving 17 bases between. Germline CDR1 SGHRS, CDR2 YFSETQ. CDR3 in amino acids: CASSLDSRQEKGYTF. DNA for the CDR3: TGCGCCAGCAGCTTGGATTCTCGACAGGAGAAAGGCTACACCTTC.

This clonotype was recorded a few times. This sequence joins TRBV5-8 and TRBJ2-7; a weak D match, TRBD1 (5 bases). V lost 0 bases, J lost 2 bases, and 15 bases lay in between. This CDR3 has 16 amino acids. The germline V gene encodes CDR1 SGHTS and CDR2 YDEGEE. This chain's CDR3 is CASSLVLAGSPYEQYF. As DNA, the CDR3 is TGTGCCAGCAGCTTGGTACTCGCAGGGTCCCCCTACGAGCAGTACTTC.

This clonotype was counted at least ten times. V usage is TRBV10-3 and J usage is TRBJ2-7; TRBD1 is a possible D gene (6 bases). The CDR3 extends over 15 amino acids. With 0 bases removed from V and 5 bases from J, the gap between germline ends came to 14 bases. Germline-derived CDR1 and CDR2 are ENHRY and SYGVKD. For the CDR3, the DNA is TGTGCCATCAGTGAGTCCTCAGGGGTGAGGAACGAGCAGTACTTC. The encoded protein is CAISESSGVRNEQYF.

The J gene is TRBJ2-3, the V gene TRBV7-9; D is unresolved. V lost 4 bases and J 5 bases, leaving 7 bases between the germline ends. Germline V gene lookup returns CDR1 SEHNR and CDR2 FQNEAQ (reference sequence). The CDR3 runs 12 residues. This chain's CDR3 is CASSSALDTQYF. The CDR3 nucleotides read TGTGCCAGCAGCTCAGCGCTAGATACGCAGTATTTT.

The chain has TRBV7-9 and TRBJ2-2, with 9 bases lining up with TRBD1. Trimming at V came to 4 bases and at J to 5 bases, leaving 5 bases not matched to a gene. The CDR3 has 15 amino acids. CDR1 and CDR2 (germline): SEHNR, FQNEAQ (reference sequence). CDR3 loop: CASSYTGGRTGELFF. DNA of the CDR3: TGTGCCAGCAGCTACACAGGGGGCCGGACCGGGGAGCTGTTTTTT.

This rearrangement joins TRBV4-3 to TRBJ1-1, with D uncertain. The germline V gene encodes CDR1 LGHNA and CDR2 YSLEER. The CDR3 extends over 15 amino acids. V lost 1 base to trimming and J lost 0 bases, with 9 bases between them. Here the CDR3 DNA reads TGCGCCAGCAGCCAAGGGATTGGGGTGAACACTGAAGCTTTCTTT. This translates into CASSQGIGVNTEAFF.

This clonotype was recorded once. This rearrangement joins TRBV15 to TRBJ2-7; 10 bases align to TRBD2. Per the germline V gene, CDR1 is LNHNV and CDR2 is YYDKDF (reference sequence). This CDR3 contains 15 residues. The V gene end was trimmed by 5 bases and the J gene end by 0 bases; junction bases not matched to a gene: 4. The CDR3 region has the DNA TGTGCCACCAGCTCAAGACTAGCGGGCTCCTACGAGCAGTACTTC. It encodes CATSSRLAGSYEQYF.

This clonotype was found many times. The chain couples TRBV2 to TRBJ1-1; D is possibly TRBD1 (5 bases). V lost 4 bases to trimming and J lost 4 bases, with 10 bases between them. The CDR3 is 13 residues long. From germline, CDR1 is SNHLY and CDR2 FYNNEI. The CDR3 here is CASSAPGITEAFF. CDR3 nucleotides: TGTGCCAGCAGTGCCCCAGGGATCACTGAAGCTTTCTTT.

Regarding this clonotype: It may be a read error: a sequence one base away is much more abundant. The chain couples TRBV20-1 to TRBJ1-2; a possible D gene is TRBD1 (6 bases). The germline V gene encodes CDR1 DFQATT and CDR2 SNEGSKA (reference sequence). This CDR3 region has 15 residues. The CDR3 nucleotides read TGCATTGCTAGAGACCGTTCAGGGGAGGGTTATGGCTACACCTTC. Amino acids: CIARDRSGEGYGYTF.

The genes are TRBV2 and TRBJ2-7; weak D call: TRBD2 (5 bases). CDR1 and CDR2 from the germline V gene are SNHLY and FYNNEI. The CDR3 spans 13 residues. V dropped 7 bases and J dropped 5 bases, with 15 bases sitting between them. The CDR3 sequence: CASTIALANEQYF. The CDR3 DNA follows: TGTGCCAGCACCATCGCCTTAGCGAACGAGCAGTACTTC. The full variable domain, completed using reference TRBV2 and TRBJ2-7, is EPEVTQTPSHQVTQMGQEVILRCVPISNHLYFYWYRQILGQKVEFLVSFYNNEISEKSEIFDDQFSVERPDGSNFTLKIRSTKLEDSAMYFCASTIALANEQYFGPGTRLTVT.

V usage is TRBV9 and J usage is TRBJ2-6; weak D call: TRBD1 (6 bases). V lost 4 bases, J lost 2 bases, and 16 bases lay in between. There are 17 residues in the CDR3. CDR1 and CDR2 from the germline V gene are SGDLS and YYNGEE. CDR3 nucleotides: TGTGCCAGCAGCCCCCACAGGGCTGTCGCTGGGGCCAACGTCCTGACTTTC. Translated: CASSPHRAVAGANVLTF.

This clonotype was found many times. This chain links TRBV20-1 with TRBJ1-5; 8 bases are a match to TRBD1. Trimming cost V 2 bases and J 5 bases; bases outside gene matches: 8. CDR1 is DFQATT and CDR2 is SNEGSKA in the germline V gene (reference sequence). The CDR3 runs 15 residues. In DNA, the CDR3 is TGCAGTGCTAGATCCCAGGGGGCGTTCGATCAGCCCCAGCATTTT. It translates to CSARSQGAFDQPQHF.

The genes are TRBV2 and TRBJ1-2; a possible D gene is TRBD1 (5 bases). Germline assignment: CDR1 SNHLY and CDR2 FYNNEI. Between the trimmed V and J ends, which lost 5 bases and 8 bases, there was a span of 18 bases. This CDR3 is built from 14 residues. Written as DNA, the CDR3 is TGTGCCAGCAGTTTCGGACAAGGCTTGGGGGGCTACACCTTC. Translated: CASSFGQGLGGYTF.

The chain is built from TRBV7-2 and TRBJ2-7; 11 nucleotides agree with TRBD2. Per germline, CDR1 SGHTA and CDR2 FQGNSA. The CDR3 has 16 residues. V trimming: 6 bases; J trimming: 2 bases; junction bases outside the gene matches: 9. The CDR3 is CASSYWGLAVPYEQYF. CDR3 in DNA: TGTGCCAGCAGTTATTGGGGACTAGCGGTTCCCTACGAGCAGTACTTC. The variable domain in full, completed from reference TRBV7-2 and TRBJ2-7, reads GAGVSQSPSNKVTEKGKDVELRCDPISGHTALYWYRQSLGQGLEFLIYFQGNSAPDKSGLPSDRFSAERTGGSVSTLTIQRTQQEDSAVYLCASSYWGLAVPYEQYFGPGTRLTVT.

In regard to this clonotype: An end of the junction differs from the germline gene, which may be a read error. V is TRBV7-9 and J is TRBJ2-7, with 10 bases that match TRBD2. Germline CDR1 reads SEHNR; CDR2 reads FQNEAQ (reference sequence). This CDR3 is built from 16 residues. The CDR3 coding sequence is TGTGCCAGCAGCTTCTCGGGACTAGCGAGCTCCTACGAGCGGTACTTC. Translated, it gives CASSFSGLASSYERYF. The entire variable domain, with the rest obtained from reference TRBV7-9 and TRBJ2-7, is as follows: DTGVSQNPRHKITKRGQNVTFRCDPISEHNRLYWYRQTLGQGPEFLTYFQNEAQLEKSRLLSDRFSAERPKGSFSTLEIQRTEQGDSAMYLCASSFSGLASSYERYFGPGTRLTVT.

Many counts were recorded for this clonotype. The rearrangement links TRBV7-9 to TRBJ2-6; unclear D gene. This CDR3 is built from 14 residues. Germline CDR1 SEHNR, CDR2 FQNEAQ (reference sequence). With 3 bases removed from V and 3 bases from J, the gap between germline ends came to 6 bases. DNA of the CDR3: TGTGCCAGCAGCTTGACGGTTGGGGCCAACGTCCTGACTTTC. Protein product: CASSLTVGANVLTF. Variable domain in full (rest from reference TRBV7-9 and TRBJ2-6): DTGVSQNPRHKITKRGQNVTFRCDPISEHNRLYWYRQTLGQGPEFLTYFQNEAQLEKSRLLSDRFSAERPKGSFSTLEIQRTEQGDSAMYLCASSLTVGANVLTFGAGSRLTVL.

V and J are TRBV30 and TRBJ1-1, with D hard to call. Germline CDR1 is GTSNPN and CDR2 is SVGIG (reference sequence). The CDR3 extends over 14 amino acids. V was clipped by 2 bases and J by 0 bases, with 10 bases between them. The CDR3 DNA is TGTGCCTGGAGTCCTTGGACGGTGAACACTGAAGCTTTCTTT. This translates into CAWSPWTVNTEAFF.

This clonotype was seen repeatedly, ten times or more. V usage is TRBV28 and J usage is TRBJ1-4; D not certain. The CDR3 consists of 13 residues. V was cut by 4 bases and J by 6 bases, with 9 bases left in between. CDR1 is MDHEN, CDR2 SYDVKM, per germline. The CDR3 loop is CASSSGRDEKLFF. In nucleotides, the CDR3 is TGTGCCAGCAGTTCGGGGAGGGATGAAAAACTGTTTTTT.

The V gene is TRBV2, the J gene TRBJ1-1; the match to TRBD1 covers 8 bases. J gave up 4 bases and V 8 bases, and 6 bases lay outside the gene matches. CDR3 length equals 13 residues. CDR1 SNHLY and CDR2 FYNNEI come from the germline V gene. The CDR3 protein is CASEPTGGTEAFF. CDR3 in DNA: TGTGCCAGCGAGCCAACAGGGGGCACTGAAGCTTTCTTT.

The chain recombines TRBV15 with TRBJ1-5, with 8 nucleotides matching TRBD1. CDR1 is LNHNV and CDR2 is YYDKDF in the germline V gene (reference sequence). The CDR3 totals 15 residues. J gave up 6 bases and V 0 bases, and 4 bases lay outside the gene matches. The CDR3 sequence is CATSRDRTGSQPQHF. In nucleotides, the CDR3 is TGTGCCACCAGCAGAGATAGGACAGGGAGTCAGCCCCAGCATTTT.

This clonotype showed up many times. V and J are TRBV7-9 and TRBJ1-1; tentative D call: TRBD1 (6 bases). Germline CDR1 reads SEHNR; CDR2 reads FQNEAQ (reference sequence). Deletions cut 1 base from V and 4 bases from J, with 22 bases between. The CDR3 extends over 18 amino acids. Here the CDR3 reads CASSLVVQVEGGGTEAFF. In DNA form, the CDR3 reads TGTGCCAGCAGCTTAGTGGTCCAGGTTGAGGGGGGTGGCACTGAAGCTTTCTTT.

Concerning this clonotype: One end of the junction does not line up with germline, which may come from a read error. This chain uses TRBV7-9 with TRBJ2-5; D possibly corresponds to TRBD1 (5 bases). The germline CDR1 and CDR2 sequences are SEHNR and FQNEAQ (reference sequence). The length of the CDR3 is 14 residues. CDR3 region: CAGSPESRGETQYF. CDR3 sequence (DNA): TGTGCCGGCAGCCCAGAGTCTAGGGGCGAGACCCAGTACTTC.

This clonotype was recorded many times. This chain links TRBV6-6 with TRBJ2-5; D may be TRBD2 (5 bases). Trimming shortened V by 5 bases and J by 5 bases, and 21 bases separated the two germline ends. CDR3 length: 16 residues. Germline V gives CDR1 MNHNY, CDR2 SVGAGI (reference sequence). The CDR3 protein is CASSETNWYDLETQYF. The DNA for the CDR3 is TGTGCCAGCAGTGAGACTAACTGGTACGATTTGGAGACCCAGTACTTC.